The entry below describes one TCR beta chain. Its antigen remains unknown. The sample is drawn from a study of PD-L1 blockade in urothelial cancer. Study background: Dosed intravenously at 1,200 mg every 3 weeks, atezolizumab was initiated by patients at some point between 2014 and 2016. Median T cell yield from blood was 141,255. Notes on the study in general: For durable-benefit patients, tumor-associated blood clones expanded more at 3 weeks.

Germline loops: CDR1 MDHEN, CDR2 SYDVKM. V was trimmed by 1 base and J by 2 bases, leaving 11 bases between them. CDR3 length: 15 residues. The time point here: peripheral blood 6 weeks after treatment start. Patients each gave 1 to 8 samples, pretreatment and on-treatment. TCRdb's table, derived via immunoSEQ multiplex PCR, lists solely in-frame clones and lacks some. The sample includes about 76,000 clones, more than 85% seen only once; the top ten take about 0.94%. This chain links TRBV28 with TRBJ1-2; D gene ambiguous. The TCR comes from a woman of 80 years or more with urothelial cancer. Sequences were derived from PBMCs, sampled around atezolizumab (anti-PD-L1) treatment. Here the CDR3 DNA reads TGTGCCAGCAGTTTATCGGGTATTCCGAACTATGGCTACACCTTC. This gives the protein CASSLSGIPNYGYTF.